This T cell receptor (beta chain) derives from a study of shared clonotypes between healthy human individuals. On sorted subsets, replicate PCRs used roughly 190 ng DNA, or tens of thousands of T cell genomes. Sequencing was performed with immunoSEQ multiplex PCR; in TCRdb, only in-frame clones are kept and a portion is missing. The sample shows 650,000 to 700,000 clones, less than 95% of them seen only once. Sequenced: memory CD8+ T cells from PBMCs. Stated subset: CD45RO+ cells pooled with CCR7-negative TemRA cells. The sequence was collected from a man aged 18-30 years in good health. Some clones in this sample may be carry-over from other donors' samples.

The CDR3: CASSTGQGAQGYTF. CDR3 bases: TGTGCCAGCAGTACGGGACAGGGGGCGCAAGGCTACACCTTC. V gene TRBV27 combines with J gene TRBJ1-2, with 12 bases lining up with TRBD1. CDR1 is MNHEY, CDR2 SMNVEV, per germline (reference sequence). The V segment lost 5 bases and the J segment 8 bases; nucleotides outside the gene matches: 6. This CDR3 has 14 residues.